Each of the 20 T cell receptor beta chains below was sequenced from the same sample in a study of shared clonotypes between healthy human individuals (dated by TCRdb to 2018 to 2021). The library relied on the immunoSEQ multiplex PCR assay. Imported from immuneACCESS, the table was reduced by TCRdb to in-frame sequences with V and J called. These copies leave out some clones; in studies compared against another copy, an unresolved V gene accounts for under half, and the cause of the remainder is not known. For this sample there are approximately 1.1 million clones; more than 75% appear just once. Of the sample, 0.4% to 0.55% falls within the top ten clones. The specimen sequenced was memory CD4+ T cells from PBMCs. The cell subset or site label, as the study defines it: CD45RA-negative fraction. These receptors originate from a man aged 18 to 35 in good health. Some clones in this sample may be carry-over from other donors' samples.

The chain is built from TRBV5-1 and TRBJ1-5; no clear D gene. The CDR3 is 14 residues long. Trimming took 0 bases from V and 9 from J, leaving 13 bases between them. The V gene's germline CDR1 is SGHRS and CDR2 YFSETQ. This CDR3 reads CASSLDGGRVPQHF. For the CDR3, the DNA is TGCGCCAGCAGCTTGGACGGTGGTAGAGTGCCCCAGCATTTT.

J is TRBJ2-5 and V is TRBV28; D not certain. The germline V gene has CDR1 MDHEN and CDR2 SYDVKM. This CDR3 spans 15 amino acids. With 5 bases removed from V and 2 bases from J, the gap between germline ends came to 15 bases. The CDR3, as DNA: TGTGCCAGCAGTCCCGGAGCGATCCCTCAAGAGACCCAGTACTTC. It is translated as CASSPGAIPQETQYF.

The V and J genes are TRBV5-5 and TRBJ2-3, with D possibly being TRBD2 (5 bases). The CDR3 is 16 residues long. V was shortened by 4 bases and J by 2 bases, with 17 bases between the two germline ends. Germline CDR1 reads SGHKS; CDR2 reads YYEKEE (reference sequence). The CDR3 reads CASSPASGGHTDTQYF. The CDR3 DNA is TGTGCCAGCAGCCCGGCGTCAGGAGGCCACACAGATACGCAGTATTTT.

This chain joins TRBV28 and TRBJ2-5; D may be TRBD1 (6 bases). The CDR3 consists of 15 residues. Trimming shortened V by 9 bases and J by 2 bases, and 19 bases separated the two germline ends. Germline-derived CDR1 and CDR2 are MDHEN and SYDVKM. The CDR3 nucleotides read TGTGCCAGTTCGCGGGTGGGGGCACGGCAAGAGACCCAGTACTTC. Encoded protein: CASSRVGARQETQYF.

Only one count was recorded for this clone. This rearrangement joins TRBV11-2 to TRBJ2-7; 8 bases are shared with TRBD2. Germline V lookup: CDR1 SGHAT, CDR2 FQNNGV. V trimming: 4 bases; J trimming: 2 bases; junction bases outside the gene matches: 10. This CDR3 has 16 residues. The CDR3 DNA is TGTGCCAGCAGCTCCCTAGCGGGCTTCGGGGCCTACGAGCAGTACTTC. Protein product: CASSSLAGFGAYEQYF.

J is TRBJ2-3 and V is TRBV30, with TRBD2 matching over 11 bases. This CDR3 is 16 amino acids long. CDR1 GTSNPN and CDR2 SVGIG come from the germline V gene (reference sequence). J lost 9 bases, V lost 4 bases, and 15 bases had no gene match. The DNA of the CDR3 is TGTGCCTGGACCGGGGTAGCGGGAGGGCCATTGTGGACGCAGTATTTT. Residues: CAWTGVAGGPLWTQYF.

The genes are TRBV28 and TRBJ2-6; D is unresolved. Trimming removed 8 bases from V and 1 base from J, with 6 bases in between. Germline V gene lookup returns CDR1 MDHEN and CDR2 SYDVKM. This CDR3 has 13 amino acids. CDR3 region: CASSESGANVLTF. CDR3 DNA: TGTGCCAGCTCCGAATCTGGGGCCAACGTCCTGACTTTC.

This chain links TRBV7-9 with TRBJ2-1, with 10 bases fitting TRBD2. This CDR3 spans 13 amino acids. V lost 5 bases, J lost 10 bases, and 5 bases stayed unmatched. Germline V gene lookup returns CDR1 SEHNR and CDR2 FQNEAQ (reference sequence). CDR3 region: CASSQGTSEEQFF. As DNA, the CDR3 is TGTGCCAGCAGCCAAGGGACTAGCGAAGAGCAGTTCTTC.

The chain recombines TRBV7-2 with TRBJ2-7; no definite D call. The CDR3 loop spans 13 amino acids. Germline CDR1 is SGHTA and CDR2 is FQGNSA. V was clipped by 4 bases and J by 6 bases, with 13 bases between them. CDR3 in DNA: TGTGCCAGCAGCTCGTCTAGTAAGGCCGAGCAGTACTTC. Translated: CASSSSSKAEQYF.

There are many counts of this clone. This chain links TRBV30 with TRBJ1-1; D not resolved. The V end was cut by 1 base, the J end by 1 base, with 4 bases between. Germline assignment: CDR1 GTSNPN and CDR2 SVGIG (reference sequence). The CDR3 loop spans 12 amino acids. The CDR3 spells CAWSDTNTEAFF. The CDR3 DNA reads TGTGCCTGGAGTGATACGAACACTGAAGCTTTCTTT.

This chain connects TRBV5-6 to TRBJ2-3, with D uncertain. Trimming pared 5 bases from V and 5 bases from J, leaving 9 bases between. The CDR3 contains 12 residues. Germline V gene data show CDR1 as SGHDT and CDR2 as YYEEEE. CDR3 sequence reads: CASRQTQDTQYF. CDR3 DNA: TGTGCCAGCAGACAAACCCAAGATACGCAGTATTTT.

This clone is a singleton in its sample. The chain has TRBV5-1 and TRBJ2-3; TRBD1 might be the D (6 bases). The CDR3 loop spans 17 amino acids. Trimming took 1 base from V and 0 from J, leaving 15 bases between them. Germline CDR1 and CDR2: SGHRS and YFSETQ. This CDR3 is CASSLNSGRGSTDTQYF. CDR3 coding DNA: TGCGCCAGCAGCTTGAACAGCGGCAGGGGCAGCACAGATACGCAGTATTTT.

The chain employs TRBV6-5 and TRBJ1-6; no clear D gene. Between the trimmed V and J ends, which lost 6 bases and 9 bases, there was a span of 18 bases. The CDR3 runs 15 residues. Germline V gene data show CDR1 as MNHEY and CDR2 as SVGAGI. In nucleotides, the CDR3 is TGTGCCAGCAGCCGCTCGCAGACGATGGGTTCACCCCTCCACTTT. Translation: CASSRSQTMGSPLHF.

The chain employs TRBV19 and TRBJ2-7, with D perhaps TRBD2 (5 bases). Germline assignment: CDR1 LNHDA and CDR2 SQIVND (reference sequence). This CDR3 contains 11 residues. Trimming stripped 6 bases from V and 7 bases from J, with 10 bases between. The CDR3 protein is CASSRRGEQYF. In nucleotides, the CDR3 is TGTGCCAGTAGCCGTAGAGGGGAGCAGTACTTC.

This CDR3 reads CASSPRGRALYEQYF. Written as DNA, the CDR3 is TGCGCCAGCAGCCCCCGGGGGCGGGCCCTCTACGAGCAGTACTTC. The chain is built from TRBV5-1 and TRBJ2-7; D possibly matches TRBD1 or TRBD2 (6 bases each). Germline V gene lookup returns CDR1 SGHRS and CDR2 YFSETQ. The V end was cut by 4 bases, the J end by 3 bases, with 17 bases between. This CDR3 contains 15 residues.

V is TRBV7-3 and J is TRBJ2-1; 7 bases are a match to TRBD2. Germline V gives CDR1 SGHTA, CDR2 FQGTGA. The CDR3 has 13 amino acids. Losses at the gene ends were 2 bases for V and 7 bases for J; bases not matched to a gene: 2. CDR3 loop: CASSLRRENEQFF. CDR3 bases: TGTGCCAGCAGCTTACGGCGGGAGAATGAGCAGTTCTTC.

The sample holds one count of this clone. V gene TRBV28 combines with J gene TRBJ1-2; maybe TRBD1 (6 bases). Germline-derived CDR1 and CDR2 are MDHEN and SYDVKM. Trimming took off 5 bases at V and 7 bases at J, with 26 bases between the two ends. This CDR3 comprises 17 residues. The CDR3 nucleotides read TGTGCCAGCAGTGGTGCGCCTGGGGGAAACAGGGTCGGTGGCTACACCTTC. It yields the protein CASSGAPGGNRVGGYTF.

The chain couples TRBV5-1 to TRBJ2-5; 7 bases align to TRBD1. The J segment lost 4 bases and the V segment lost 0 bases, leaving 6 bases of the junction unmatched. There are 15 residues in the CDR3. Per the germline V gene, CDR1 is SGHRS and CDR2 is YFSETQ. CDR3 loop: CASSLVAGGRETQYF. The CDR3 DNA follows: TGCGCCAGCAGCTTGGTGGCAGGGGGACGAGAGACCCAGTACTTC. Full variable domain (outside the CDR3, taken from reference TRBV5-1 and TRBJ2-5): KAGVTQTPRYLIKTRGQQVTLSCSPISGHRSVSWYQQTPGQGLQFLFEYFSETQRNKGNFPGRFSGRQFSNSRSEMNVSTLELGDSALYLCASSLVAGGRETQYFGPGTRLLVL.

The chain couples TRBV7-2 to TRBJ1-4, with a tentative D call TRBD1 (6 bases). CDR3 length: 14 residues. Germline values: CDR1 SGHTA, CDR2 FQGNSA. V lost 1 base and J 7 bases, leaving 10 bases between the germline ends. The CDR3 protein is CASSLGGAVEKLFF. The CDR3 coding sequence is TGTGCCAGCAGCTTAGGGGGGGCGGTTGAAAAACTGTTTTTT.

The gene calls are TRBV6-5 and TRBJ1-5, with D perhaps TRBD1 (6 bases). V was shortened by 5 bases and J by 4 bases, with 9 bases between the two germline ends. The CDR3 loop spans 13 amino acids. Germline loops: CDR1 MNHEY, CDR2 SVGAGI. The CDR3 loop is CASSAGVNQPQHF. The CDR3 DNA reads TGTGCCAGCAGTGCAGGGGTAAATCAGCCCCAGCATTTT.